Reported below is one T cell receptor (beta chain). The memory fraction was CD4+CD45RO+CD25- cells. Germline CDR1 is MNHNS and CDR2 is SASEGT. CDR3 length equals 12 residues. V dropped 8 bases and J dropped 5 bases, with 10 bases sitting between them. Constant-region reverse primers amplified full-length variable regions, followed by semi-nested Nested Universal Primer A PCR. TCRdb itself ran the 5' RACE reads through MiXCR, one entry per CDR3 protein. The sample lists approximately 6,500 distinct CDR3 sequences, about 40% occurring once. The TCR was taken from a female donor with breast cancer. V is TRBV6-1 and J is TRBJ1-5, with D hard to call. The sample comprised memory CD4+ T cells sorted from blood. Indicated subset: memory CD4+ T cells, CD4+CD45RO+CD25-. The CDR3 is CASWTPDQPQHF. The DNA of the CDR3 is TGTGCCAGCTGGACGCCAGATCAGCCCCAGCATTTT.